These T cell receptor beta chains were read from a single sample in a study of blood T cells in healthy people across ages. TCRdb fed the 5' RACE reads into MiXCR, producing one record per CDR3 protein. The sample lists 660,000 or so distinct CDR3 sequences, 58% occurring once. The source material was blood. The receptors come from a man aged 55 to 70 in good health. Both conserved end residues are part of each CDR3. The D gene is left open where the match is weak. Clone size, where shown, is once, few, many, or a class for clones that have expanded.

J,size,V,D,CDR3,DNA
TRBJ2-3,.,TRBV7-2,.,CASSPGQMSRTQYF,TGTGCCAGCAGCCCCGGGCAAATGTCCAGGACGCAGTATTTT
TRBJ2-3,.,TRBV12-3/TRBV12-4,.,CAVHFGGAGDTQYF,TGTGCCGTCCATTTTGGGGGGGCCGGAGATACGCAGTATTTT
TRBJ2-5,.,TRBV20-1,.,CSGTGGGGETQYF,TGCAGTGGCACGGGGGGAGGGGGAGAGACCCAGTACTTC
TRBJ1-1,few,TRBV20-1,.,CSARPPRNTMNTEAFF,TGCAGTGCTCGACCCCCCCGTAATACTATGAACACTGAAGCTTTCTTT
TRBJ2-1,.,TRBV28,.,CASSFRQTYNEQFF,TGTGCCAGCAGTTTCCGGCAGACGTACAATGAGCAGTTCTTC
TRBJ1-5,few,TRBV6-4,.,CASDQGKDQPQHF,TGTGCCAGTGACCAGGGGAAGGATCAGCCCCAGCATTTT
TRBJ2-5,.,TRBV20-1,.,CSAPGSGETQYF,TGCAGTGCTCCCGGAAGTGGAGAGACCCAGTACTTC
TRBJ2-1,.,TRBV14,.,CASSARRGRWDNEQFF,TGTGCCAGCAGCGCCCGCAGGGGGAGGTGGGACAATGAGCAGTTCTTC
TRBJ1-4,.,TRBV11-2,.,CASSLAPITGTTKEKLFF,TGTGCCAGCAGCTTAGCACCAATCACAGGGACAACTAAGGAAAAACTGTTTTTT
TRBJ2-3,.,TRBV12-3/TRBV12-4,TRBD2,CASSFWGLAGFVEADTQYF,TGTGCCAGCAGTTTTTGGGGACTAGCGGGTTTCGTTGAGGCAGATACGCAGTATTTT